The entry below describes one T cell receptor beta chain. Recovered participants had two consecutive negative NP/OP PCR tests, healthcare professional clearance, or symptom resolution. V gave up 0 bases and J gave up 5 bases; unmatched junction bases: 5. CDR3 length: 15 residues. CDR1 is SGHRS and CDR2 is YFSETQ in the germline V gene. The protocol was immunoSEQ multiplex PCR, while the TCRdb copy is restricted to in-frame clones and leaves out a portion. The top ten clones hold under 7% of a sample with fewer than 350,000 clones, around 90% of them seen once. The sample comes from a study of blood T cell repertoires in COVID-19. Study-wide context: Whether acute or convalescent, the COVID-19 samples came from the United States, Italy and Spain. T cells, B-cell-depleted T cells, or PBMCs provided the cDNA or gDNA that served as material.

The chain carries TRBV5-1 and TRBJ2-1; 7 bases agree with TRBD1. This TCR was sampled from a woman aged 40 to 50 who had recovered from COVID-19. What was sequenced was PBMCs or T cells enriched from blood (not recorded which). In nucleotides, the CDR3 is TGCGCCAGCAGCTTGGCCGGGACAGTAAACAATGAGCAGTTCTTC. Amino acid sequence: CASSLAGTVNNEQFF.